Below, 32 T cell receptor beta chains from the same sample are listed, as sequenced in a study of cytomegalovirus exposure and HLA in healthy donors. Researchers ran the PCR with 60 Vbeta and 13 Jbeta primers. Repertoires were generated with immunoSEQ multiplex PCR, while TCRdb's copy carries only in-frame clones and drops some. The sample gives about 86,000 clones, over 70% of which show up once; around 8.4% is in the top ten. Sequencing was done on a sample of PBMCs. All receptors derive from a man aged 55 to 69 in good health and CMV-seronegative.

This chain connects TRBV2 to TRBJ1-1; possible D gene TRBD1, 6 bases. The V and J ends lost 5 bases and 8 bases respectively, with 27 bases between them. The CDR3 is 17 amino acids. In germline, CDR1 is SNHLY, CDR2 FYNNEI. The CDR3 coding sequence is TGTGCCAGCAGTCCCCTGCGGGAGTGGCTGAGGGGGGAGGAAGCTTTCTTT. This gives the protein CASSPLREWLRGEEAFF.

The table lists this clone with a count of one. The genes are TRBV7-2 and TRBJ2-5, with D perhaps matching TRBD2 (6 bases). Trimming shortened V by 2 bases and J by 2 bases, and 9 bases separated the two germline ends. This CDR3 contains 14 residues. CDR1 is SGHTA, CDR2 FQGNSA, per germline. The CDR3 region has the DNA TGTGCCAGCAGCTTATTGGGGGGTCAAGAGACCCAGTACTTC. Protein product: CASSLLGGQETQYF.

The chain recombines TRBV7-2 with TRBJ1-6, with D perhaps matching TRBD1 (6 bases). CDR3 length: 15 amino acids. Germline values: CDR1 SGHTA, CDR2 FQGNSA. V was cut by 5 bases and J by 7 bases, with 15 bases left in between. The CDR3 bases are TGTGCCAGCAGCCCGTCGGGACAAGCAAATTCACCCCTCCACTTT. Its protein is CASSPSGQANSPLHF.

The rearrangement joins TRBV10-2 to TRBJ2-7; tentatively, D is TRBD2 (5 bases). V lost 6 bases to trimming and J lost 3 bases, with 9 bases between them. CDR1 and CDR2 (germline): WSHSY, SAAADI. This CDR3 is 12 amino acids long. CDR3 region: CASSIGGYEQYF. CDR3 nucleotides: TGCGCCAGCAGCATAGGAGGCTACGAGCAGTACTTC.

The CDR3 loop reads CASSGKGGLASNEQFF. CDR3 DNA: TGTGCCAGCAGCGGCAAGGGGGGACTAGCCTCCAATGAGCAGTTCTTC. The chain employs TRBV7-9 and TRBJ2-1; 9 nucleotides align to TRBD2. Germline CDR1 and CDR2: SEHNR and FQNEAQ (reference sequence). Trimming took 5 bases from V and 6 from J; bases not matched to a gene: 11. This CDR3 contains 16 residues.

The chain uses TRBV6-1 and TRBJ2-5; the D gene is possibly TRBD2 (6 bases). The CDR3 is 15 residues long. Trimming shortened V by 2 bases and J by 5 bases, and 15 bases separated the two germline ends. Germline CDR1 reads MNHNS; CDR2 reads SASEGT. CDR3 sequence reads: CASSETPGGKETQYF. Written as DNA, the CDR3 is TGTGCCAGCAGTGAAACCCCTGGGGGGAAGGAGACCCAGTACTTC.

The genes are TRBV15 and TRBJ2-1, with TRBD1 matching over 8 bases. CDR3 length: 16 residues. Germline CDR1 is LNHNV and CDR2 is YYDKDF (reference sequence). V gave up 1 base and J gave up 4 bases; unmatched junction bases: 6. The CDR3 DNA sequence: TGTGCCACCAGCAGAGCGGGGGACAGGCTATACAATGAGCAGTTCTTC. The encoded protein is CATSRAGDRLYNEQFF.

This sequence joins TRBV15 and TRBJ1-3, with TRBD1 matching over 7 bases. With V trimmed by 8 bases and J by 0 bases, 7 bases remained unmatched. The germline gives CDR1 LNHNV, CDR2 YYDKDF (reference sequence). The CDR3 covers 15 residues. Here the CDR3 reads CATGSRTGSGNTIYF. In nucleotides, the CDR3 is TGTGCCACCGGGTCCCGGACAGGCTCTGGAAACACCATATATTTT.

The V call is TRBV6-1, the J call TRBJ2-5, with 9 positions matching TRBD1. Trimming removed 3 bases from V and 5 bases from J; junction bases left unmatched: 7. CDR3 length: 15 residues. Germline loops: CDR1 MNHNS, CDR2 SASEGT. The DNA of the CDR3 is TGTGCCAGCAGTGAGGGACAGGGTTTGTGGGAGACCCAGTACTTC. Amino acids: CASSEGQGLWETQYF.

The CDR3 nucleotides are TGTGCCTGGAGTGTCGAGCGGGGGGGCTACGAGCAGTACTTC. It codes for CAWSVERGGYEQYF. This chain uses TRBV30 with TRBJ2-7; 10 bases map to TRBD2. Germline V gene lookup returns CDR1 GTSNPN and CDR2 SVGIG (reference sequence). Trimming took 0 bases from V and 3 from J; bases not matched to a gene: 2. The CDR3 covers 14 residues.

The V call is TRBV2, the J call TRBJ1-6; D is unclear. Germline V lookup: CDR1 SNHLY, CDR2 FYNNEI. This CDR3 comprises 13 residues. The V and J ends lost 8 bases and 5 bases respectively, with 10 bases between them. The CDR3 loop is CASYGGNNSPLHF. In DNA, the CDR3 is TGTGCCAGCTATGGCGGCAATAATTCACCCCTCCACTTT. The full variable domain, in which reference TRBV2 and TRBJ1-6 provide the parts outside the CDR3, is EPEVTQTPSHQVTQMGQEVILRCVPISNHLYFYWYRQILGQKVEFLVSFYNNEISEKSEIFDDQFSVERPDGSNFTLKIRSTKLEDSAMYFCASYGGNNSPLHFGNGTRLTVT.

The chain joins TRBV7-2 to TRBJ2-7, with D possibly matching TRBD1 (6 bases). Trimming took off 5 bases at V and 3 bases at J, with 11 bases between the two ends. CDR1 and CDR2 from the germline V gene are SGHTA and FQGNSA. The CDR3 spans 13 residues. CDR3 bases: TGTGCCAGCAGCCGGACAGTAGACTACGAGCAGTACTTC. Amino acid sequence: CASSRTVDYEQYF. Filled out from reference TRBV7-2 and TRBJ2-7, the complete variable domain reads GAGVSQSPSNKVTEKGKDVELRCDPISGHTALYWYRQSLGQGLEFLIYFQGNSAPDKSGLPSDRFSAERTGGSVSTLTIQRTQQEDSAVYLCASSRTVDYEQYFGPGTRLTVT.

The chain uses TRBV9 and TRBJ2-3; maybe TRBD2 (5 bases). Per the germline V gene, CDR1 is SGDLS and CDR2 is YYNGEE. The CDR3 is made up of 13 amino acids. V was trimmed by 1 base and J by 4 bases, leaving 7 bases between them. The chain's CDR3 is CASSVPGADTQYF. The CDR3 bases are TGTGCCAGCAGCGTACCCGGGGCAGATACGCAGTATTTT.

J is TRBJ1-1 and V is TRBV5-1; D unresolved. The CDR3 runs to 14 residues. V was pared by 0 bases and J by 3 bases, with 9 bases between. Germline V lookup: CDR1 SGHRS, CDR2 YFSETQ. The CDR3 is CASSLGLTDTEAFF. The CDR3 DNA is TGCGCCAGCAGCTTGGGTTTGACTGACACTGAAGCTTTCTTT. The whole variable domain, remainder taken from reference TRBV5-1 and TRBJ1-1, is KAGVTQTPRYLIKTRGQQVTLSCSPISGHRSVSWYQQTPGQGLQFLFEYFSETQRNKGNFPGRFSGRQFSNSRSEMNVSTLELGDSALYLCASSLGLTDTEAFFGQGTRLTVV.

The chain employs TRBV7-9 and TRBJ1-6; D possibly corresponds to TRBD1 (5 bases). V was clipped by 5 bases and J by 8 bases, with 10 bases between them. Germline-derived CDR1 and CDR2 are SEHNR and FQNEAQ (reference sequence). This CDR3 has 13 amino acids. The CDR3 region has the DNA TGTGCCAGCAGCGTCGGGACTGATTCACCCCTCCACTTT. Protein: CASSVGTDSPLHF.

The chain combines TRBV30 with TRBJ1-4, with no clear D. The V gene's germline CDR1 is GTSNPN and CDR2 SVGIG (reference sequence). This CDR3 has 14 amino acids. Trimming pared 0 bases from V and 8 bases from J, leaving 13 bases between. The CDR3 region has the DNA TGTGCCTGGAGTGTCGGTGGGAGCGGGGAAAAACTGTTTTTT. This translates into CAWSVGGSGEKLFF. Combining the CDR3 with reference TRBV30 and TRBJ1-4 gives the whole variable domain SQTIHQWPATLVQPVGSPLSLECTVEGTSNPNLYWYRQAAGRGLQLLFYSVGIGQISSEVPQNLSASRPQDRQFILSSKKLLLSDSGFYLCAWSVGGSGEKLFFGSGTQLSVL.

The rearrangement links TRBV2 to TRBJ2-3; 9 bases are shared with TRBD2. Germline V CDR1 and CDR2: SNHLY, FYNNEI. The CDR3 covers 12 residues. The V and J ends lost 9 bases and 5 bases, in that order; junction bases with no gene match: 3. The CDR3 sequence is CASISGRDTQYF. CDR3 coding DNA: TGTGCCAGTATTAGCGGGAGAGATACGCAGTATTTT. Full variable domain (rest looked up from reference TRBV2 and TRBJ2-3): EPEVTQTPSHQVTQMGQEVILRCVPISNHLYFYWYRQILGQKVEFLVSFYNNEISEKSEIFDDQFSVERPDGSNFTLKIRSTKLEDSAMYFCASISGRDTQYFGPGTRLTVL.

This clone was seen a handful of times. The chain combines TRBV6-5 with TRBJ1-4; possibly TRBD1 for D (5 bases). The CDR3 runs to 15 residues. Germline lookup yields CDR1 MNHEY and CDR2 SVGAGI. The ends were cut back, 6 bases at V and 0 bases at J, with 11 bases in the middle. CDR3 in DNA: TGTGCCAGCAGCGGGGGGATTGCAACTAATGAAAAACTGTTTTTT. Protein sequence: CASSGGIATNEKLFF.

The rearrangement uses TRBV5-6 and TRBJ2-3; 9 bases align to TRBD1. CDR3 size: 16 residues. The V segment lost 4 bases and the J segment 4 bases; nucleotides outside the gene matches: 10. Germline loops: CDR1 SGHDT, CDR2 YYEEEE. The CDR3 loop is CASSRTGERRADTQYF. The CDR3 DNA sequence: TGTGCCAGCAGCCGGACAGGGGAACGGAGAGCAGATACGCAGTATTTT.

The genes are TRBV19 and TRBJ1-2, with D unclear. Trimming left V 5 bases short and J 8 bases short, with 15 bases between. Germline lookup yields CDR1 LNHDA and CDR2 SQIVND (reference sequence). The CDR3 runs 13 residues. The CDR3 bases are TGTGCCAGTAGTCGCCCCGCGAGAGAAGGCTACACCTTC. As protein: CASSRPAREGYTF.

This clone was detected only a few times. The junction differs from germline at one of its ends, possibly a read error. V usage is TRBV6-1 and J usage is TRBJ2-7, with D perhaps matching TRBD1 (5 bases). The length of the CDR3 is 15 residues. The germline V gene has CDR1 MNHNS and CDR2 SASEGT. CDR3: CASSEATGRVGQGDF. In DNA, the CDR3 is TGTGCCAGCAGTGAAGCCACGGGCAGGGTCGGCCAAGGGGACTTC.

CDR3 region: CASSAGTGVGEKLFF. In DNA, the CDR3 is TGTGCCAGCAGCGCCGGGACAGGGGTGGGGGAAAAACTGTTTTTT. This chain links TRBV9 with TRBJ1-4; 10 bases fit TRBD1. CDR1 and CDR2 (germline): SGDLS, YYNGEE. The V and J ends lost 3 bases and 8 bases, in that order; junction bases with no gene match: 7. The CDR3 extends over 15 amino acids.

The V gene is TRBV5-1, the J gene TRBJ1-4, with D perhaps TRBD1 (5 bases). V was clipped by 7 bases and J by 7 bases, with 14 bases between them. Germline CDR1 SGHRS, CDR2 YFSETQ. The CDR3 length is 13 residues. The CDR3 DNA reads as TGCGCCAGCCAGGGTACCCCCGGTGAAAAACTGTTTTTT. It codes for CASQGTPGEKLFF.

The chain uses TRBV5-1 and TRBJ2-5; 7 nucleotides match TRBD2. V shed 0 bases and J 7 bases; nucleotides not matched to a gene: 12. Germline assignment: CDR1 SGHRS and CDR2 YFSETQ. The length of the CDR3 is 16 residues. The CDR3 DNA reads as TGCGCCAGCAGCTTGGTGGGGGGGACCCTGGCCGTGACCCAGTACTTC. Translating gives CASSLVGGTLAVTQYF.

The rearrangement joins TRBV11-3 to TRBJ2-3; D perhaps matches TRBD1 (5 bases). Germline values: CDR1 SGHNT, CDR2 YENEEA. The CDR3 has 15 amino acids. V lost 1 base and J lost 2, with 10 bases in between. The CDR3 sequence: CASSLGGLPTDTQYF. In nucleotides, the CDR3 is TGTGCCAGCAGCTTAGGGGGCCTCCCCACAGATACGCAGTATTTT. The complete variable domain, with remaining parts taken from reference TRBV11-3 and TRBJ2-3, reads EAGVVQSPRYKIIEKKQPVAFWCNPISGHNTLYWYLQNLGQGPELLIRYENEEAVDDSQLPKDRFSAERLKGVDSTLKIQPAELGDSAVYLCASSLGGLPTDTQYFGPGTRLTVL.

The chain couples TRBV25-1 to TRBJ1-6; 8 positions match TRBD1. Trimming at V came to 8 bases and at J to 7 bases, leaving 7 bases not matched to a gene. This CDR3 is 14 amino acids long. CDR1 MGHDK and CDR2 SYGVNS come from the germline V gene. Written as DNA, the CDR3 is TGTGCCAGCGAAACCGGGACAGGCAATTCACCCCTCCACTTT. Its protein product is CASETGTGNSPLHF.

The CDR3 DNA reads as TGTGCCAGCAGTGATCGGACACGGAGCTCCTACAATGAGCAGTTCTTC. It codes for CASSDRTRSSYNEQFF. The V and J genes are TRBV2 and TRBJ2-1; tentative D call: TRBD1 (5 bases). V was cut by 3 bases and J by 0 bases, with 12 bases left in between. There are 16 residues in the CDR3. Germline V gives CDR1 SNHLY, CDR2 FYNNEI.

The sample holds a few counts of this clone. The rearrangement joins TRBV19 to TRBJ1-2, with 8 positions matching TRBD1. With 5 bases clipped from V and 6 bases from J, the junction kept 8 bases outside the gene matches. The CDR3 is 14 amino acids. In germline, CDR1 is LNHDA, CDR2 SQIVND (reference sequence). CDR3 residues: CASSGRQGRNGYTF. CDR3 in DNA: TGTGCCAGTAGTGGGAGACAGGGGAGAAATGGCTACACCTTC.

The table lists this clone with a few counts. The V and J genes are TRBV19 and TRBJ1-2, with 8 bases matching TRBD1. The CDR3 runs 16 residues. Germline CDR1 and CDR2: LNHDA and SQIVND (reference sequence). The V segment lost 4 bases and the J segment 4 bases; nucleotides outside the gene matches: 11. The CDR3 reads CASSTWTGRDPYGYTF. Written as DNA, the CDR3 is TGTGCCAGTAGTACCTGGACAGGGCGCGACCCCTATGGCTACACCTTC.

DNA of the CDR3: TGCGCCAGCAGCTTGGATCCTAGCGGGAGTATATCCTACGAGCAGTACTTC. It encodes CASSLDPSGSISYEQYF. The V and J genes are TRBV5-1 and TRBJ2-7; 10 nucleotides align to TRBD2. The CDR3 extends over 17 amino acids. After removal of 0 bases from V and 1 base from J, the junction contained 7 bases not matched to a gene. The V gene's germline CDR1 is SGHRS and CDR2 YFSETQ.

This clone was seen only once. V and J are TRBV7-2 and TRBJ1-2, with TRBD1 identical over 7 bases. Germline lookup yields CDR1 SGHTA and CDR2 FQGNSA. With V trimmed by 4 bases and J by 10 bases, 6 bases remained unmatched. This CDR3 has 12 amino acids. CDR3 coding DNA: TGTGCCAGCAGCTCGGCGACAGGGACCTACACCTTC. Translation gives CASSSATGTYTF.

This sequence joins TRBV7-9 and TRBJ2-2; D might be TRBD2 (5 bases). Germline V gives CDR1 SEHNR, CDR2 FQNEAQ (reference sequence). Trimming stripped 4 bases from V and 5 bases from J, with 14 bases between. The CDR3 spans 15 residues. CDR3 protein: CASSSWLAGTGELFF. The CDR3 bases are TGTGCCAGCAGCTCCTGGCTAGCCGGGACCGGGGAGCTGTTTTTT.